This T cell receptor beta chain was captured in a study of T-cell reconstitution after alpha-beta-depleted transplantation in children. Notes on the study in general: About two months after transplant, alpha-beta T cells reportedly came from several hundred expanded graft clones. Some patients showed high day-60 TCRbeta diversity, which derived from surviving recipient T cells and thymic progenitors. When one year had passed after transplant, most T-cell counts and diversity came from newly produced T cells.

This clonotype was seen more than once but under ten times. Its antigen remains unknown. Library preparation (for TCRbeta) was performed with unique molecular identifiers. MiXCR, run by TCRdb on the PCR reads, gives a single entry per CDR3 protein. The repertoire holds hundreds of thousands of distinct CDR3 sequences, 15% to 20% seen once, with under 30% in the top ten. This CDR3 is 14 amino acids long. V was cut by 5 bases and J by 1 base, with 10 bases left in between. The V gene's germline CDR1 is MGHRA and CDR2 YSYEKL. Sequenced material: PBMCs, mostly from graft donor cells, taken 360 days after TCRalphabeta/CD19-depleted stem cell transplant. The receptor's source is a boy in the first two years of life who had a stem cell transplant for Wiskott-Aldrich syndrome, so the T cells may come from the graft donor. V and J are TRBV4-1 and TRBJ2-3; maybe TRBD2 (5 bases). In DNA form, the CDR3 reads TGCGCCAGCAGCTCTCGGACTCGCACAGATACGCAGTATTTT. As protein: CASSSRTRTDTQYF.